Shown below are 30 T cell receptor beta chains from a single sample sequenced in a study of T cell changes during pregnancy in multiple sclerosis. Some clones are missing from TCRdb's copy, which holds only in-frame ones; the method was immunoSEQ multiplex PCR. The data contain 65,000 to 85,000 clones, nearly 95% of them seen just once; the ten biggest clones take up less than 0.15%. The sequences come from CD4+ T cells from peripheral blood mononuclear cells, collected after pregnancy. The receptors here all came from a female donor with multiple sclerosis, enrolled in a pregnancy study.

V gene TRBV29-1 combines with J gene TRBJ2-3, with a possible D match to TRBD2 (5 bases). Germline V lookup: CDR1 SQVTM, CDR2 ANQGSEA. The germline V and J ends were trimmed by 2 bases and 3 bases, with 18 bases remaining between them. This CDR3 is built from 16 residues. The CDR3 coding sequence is TGCAGCGTTGAACTCCCAGTAGCTGGGAGTACAGATACGCAGTATTTT. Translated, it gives CSVELPVAGSTDTQYF.

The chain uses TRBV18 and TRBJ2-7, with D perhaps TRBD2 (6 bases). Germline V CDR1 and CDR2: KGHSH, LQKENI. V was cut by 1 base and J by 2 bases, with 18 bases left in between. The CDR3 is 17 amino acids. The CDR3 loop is CASSPRAGGGNAYEQYF. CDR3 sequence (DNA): TGTGCCAGCTCACCACGAGCCGGTGGGGGGAATGCCTACGAGCAGTACTTC.

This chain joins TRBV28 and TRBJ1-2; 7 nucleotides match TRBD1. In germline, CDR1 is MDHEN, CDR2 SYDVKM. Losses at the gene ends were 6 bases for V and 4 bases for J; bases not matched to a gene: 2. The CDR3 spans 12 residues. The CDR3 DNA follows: TGTGCCAGCAGGGGACAGCCCTATGGCTACACCTTC. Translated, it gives CASRGQPYGYTF.

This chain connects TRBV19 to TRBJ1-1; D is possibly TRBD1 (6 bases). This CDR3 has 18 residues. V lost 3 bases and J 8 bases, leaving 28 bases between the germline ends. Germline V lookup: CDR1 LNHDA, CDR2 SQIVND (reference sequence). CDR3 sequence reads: CASSITGTWTGGGEEAFF. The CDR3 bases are TGTGCCAGTAGTATCACCGGGACATGGACCGGAGGGGGGGAAGAAGCTTTCTTT.

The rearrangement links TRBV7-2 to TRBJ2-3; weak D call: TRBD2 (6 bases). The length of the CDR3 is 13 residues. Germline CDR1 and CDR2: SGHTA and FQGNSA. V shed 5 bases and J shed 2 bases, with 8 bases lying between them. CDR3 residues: CASSRGNTDTQYF. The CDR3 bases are TGTGCCAGCAGCCGCGGGAACACAGATACGCAGTATTTT.

CDR3 sequence: CSVVVRGANTGELFF. The CDR3 DNA sequence: TGCAGCGTTGTTGTGCGGGGCGCAAACACCGGGGAGCTGTTTTTT. V usage is TRBV29-1 and J usage is TRBJ2-2; TRBD2 might be the D (6 bases). Trimming took off 4 bases at V and 2 bases at J, with 14 bases between the two ends. The CDR3 spans 15 residues. CDR1 is SQVTM, CDR2 ANQGSEA, per germline.

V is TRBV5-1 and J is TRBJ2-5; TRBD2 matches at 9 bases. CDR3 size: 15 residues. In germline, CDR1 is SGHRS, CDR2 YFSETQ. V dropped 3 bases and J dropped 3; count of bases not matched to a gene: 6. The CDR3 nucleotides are TGCGCCAGCAGCTCCTCCCCTAGCGGGAAAGAGACCCAGTACTTC. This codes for CASSSSPSGKETQYF.

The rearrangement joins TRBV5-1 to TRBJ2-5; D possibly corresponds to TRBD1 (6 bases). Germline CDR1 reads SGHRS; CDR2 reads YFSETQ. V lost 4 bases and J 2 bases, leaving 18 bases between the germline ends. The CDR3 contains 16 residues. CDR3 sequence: CASSELSRGAQETQYF. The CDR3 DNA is TGCGCCAGCAGCGAATTAAGCAGGGGAGCTCAAGAGACCCAGTACTTC.

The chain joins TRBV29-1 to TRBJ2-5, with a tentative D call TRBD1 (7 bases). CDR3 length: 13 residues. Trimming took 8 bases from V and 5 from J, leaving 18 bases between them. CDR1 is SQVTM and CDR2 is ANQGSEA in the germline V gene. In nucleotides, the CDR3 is TGCAGCCACTCGGGGGCAGGGGGGGAGACCCAGTACTTC. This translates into CSHSGAGGETQYF.

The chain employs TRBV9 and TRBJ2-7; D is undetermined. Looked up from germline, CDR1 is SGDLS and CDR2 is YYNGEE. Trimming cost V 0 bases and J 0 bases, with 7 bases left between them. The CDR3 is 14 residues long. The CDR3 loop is CASSVGAYSYEQYF. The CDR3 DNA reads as TGTGCCAGCAGCGTAGGGGCTTACTCCTACGAGCAGTACTTC.

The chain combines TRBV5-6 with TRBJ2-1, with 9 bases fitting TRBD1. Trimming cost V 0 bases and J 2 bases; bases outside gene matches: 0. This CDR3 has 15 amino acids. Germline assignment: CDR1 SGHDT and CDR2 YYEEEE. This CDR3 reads CASSLGDRAYNEQFF. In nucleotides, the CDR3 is TGTGCCAGCAGCTTGGGGGACAGGGCCTACAATGAGCAGTTCTTC.

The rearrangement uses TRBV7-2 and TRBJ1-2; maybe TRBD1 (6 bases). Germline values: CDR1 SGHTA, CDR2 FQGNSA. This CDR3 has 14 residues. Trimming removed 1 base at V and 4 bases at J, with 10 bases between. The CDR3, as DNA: TGTGCCAGCAGCTTAGAAGGACAGTCCTATGGCTACACCTTC. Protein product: CASSLEGQSYGYTF.

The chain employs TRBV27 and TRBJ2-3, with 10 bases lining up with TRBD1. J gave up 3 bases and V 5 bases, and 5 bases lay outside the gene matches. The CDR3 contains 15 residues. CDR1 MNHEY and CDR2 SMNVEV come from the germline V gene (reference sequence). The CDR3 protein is CASSIDRGRTDTQYF. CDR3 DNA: TGTGCCAGCAGTATTGACAGGGGGCGGACAGATACGCAGTATTTT.

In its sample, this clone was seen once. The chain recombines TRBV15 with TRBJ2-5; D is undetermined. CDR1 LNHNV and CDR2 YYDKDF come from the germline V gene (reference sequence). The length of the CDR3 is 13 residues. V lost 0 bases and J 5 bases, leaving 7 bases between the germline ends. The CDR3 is CATSRDPVETQYF. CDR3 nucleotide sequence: TGTGCCACCAGCAGAGATCCGGTGGAGACCCAGTACTTC. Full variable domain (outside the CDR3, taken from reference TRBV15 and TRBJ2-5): DAMVIQNPRYQVTQFGKPVTLSCSQTLNHNVMYWYQQKSSQAPKLLFHYYDKDFNNEADTPDNFQSRRPNTSFCFLDIRSPGLGDTAMYLCATSRDPVETQYFGPGTRLLVL.

CDR3 residues: CASSRRRGNTEAFF. CDR3 sequence (DNA): TGTGCCAGTTCTCGGCGGCGGGGGAACACTGAAGCTTTCTTT. The V and J genes are TRBV27 and TRBJ1-1; D not resolved. The CDR3 runs to 14 residues. Trimming left V 9 bases short and J 1 base short, with 15 bases between. CDR1 is MNHEY and CDR2 is SMNVEV in the germline V gene (reference sequence).

CDR3 nucleotide sequence: TGTGCCAGTAAGGGGCCCCTAATTCATGAGCAGTTCTTC. Translated: CASKGPLIHEQFF. This chain links TRBV19 with TRBJ2-1, with D possibly TRBD1 on 5 matching bases. The germline gives CDR1 LNHDA, CDR2 SQIVND (reference sequence). Trimming stripped 7 bases from V and 8 bases from J, with 15 bases between. CDR3 length: 13 residues.

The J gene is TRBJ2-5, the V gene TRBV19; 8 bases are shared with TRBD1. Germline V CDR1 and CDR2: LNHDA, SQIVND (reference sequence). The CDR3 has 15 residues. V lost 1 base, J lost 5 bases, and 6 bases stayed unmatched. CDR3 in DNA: TGTGCCAGTAGTATAGGCCAGGGGGCGACGGAGACCCAGTACTTC. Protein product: CASSIGQGATETQYF.

For the CDR3, the DNA is TGCGCCAGCAGAGAGGGGGCGAGTCAGCCCCAGCATTTT. Encoded protein: CASREGASQPQHF. The V and J genes are TRBV5-1 and TRBJ1-5, with 7 bases matching TRBD1. This CDR3 is built from 13 residues. J lost 6 bases, V lost 5 bases, and 5 bases had no gene match. Germline V gene data show CDR1 as SGHRS and CDR2 as YFSETQ. Filled out from reference TRBV5-1 and TRBJ1-5, the complete variable domain reads KAGVTQTPRYLIKTRGQQVTLSCSPISGHRSVSWYQQTPGQGLQFLFEYFSETQRNKGNFPGRFSGRQFSNSRSEMNVSTLELGDSALYLCASREGASQPQHFGDGTRLSIL.

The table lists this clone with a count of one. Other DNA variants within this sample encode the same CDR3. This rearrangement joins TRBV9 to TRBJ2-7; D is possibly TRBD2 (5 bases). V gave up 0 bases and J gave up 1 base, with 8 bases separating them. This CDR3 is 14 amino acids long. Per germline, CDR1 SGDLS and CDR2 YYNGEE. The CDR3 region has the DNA TGTGCCAGCAGCGTAGATTCGGGATCCTACGAGCAGTACTTC. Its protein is CASSVDSGSYEQYF.

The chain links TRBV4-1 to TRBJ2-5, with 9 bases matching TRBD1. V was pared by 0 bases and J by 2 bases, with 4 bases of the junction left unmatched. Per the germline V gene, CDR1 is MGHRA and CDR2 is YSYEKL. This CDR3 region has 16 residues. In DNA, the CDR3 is TGCGCCAGCAGCCAAGACGGGACAGGGCGGCAAGAGACCCAGTACTTC. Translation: CASSQDGTGRQETQYF.

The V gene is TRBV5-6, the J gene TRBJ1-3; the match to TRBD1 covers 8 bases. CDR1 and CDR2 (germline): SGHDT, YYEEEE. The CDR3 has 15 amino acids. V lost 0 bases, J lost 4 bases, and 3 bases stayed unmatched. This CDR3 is CASSLVRGQGNTIYF. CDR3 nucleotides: TGTGCCAGCAGCTTGGTCAGGGGGCAAGGAAACACCATATATTTT. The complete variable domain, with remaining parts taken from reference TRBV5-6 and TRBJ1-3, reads DAGVTQSPTHLIKTRGQQVTLRCSPKSGHDTVSWYQQALGQGPQFIFQYYEEEERQRGNFPDRFSGHQFPNYSSELNVNALLLGDSALYLCASSLVRGQGNTIYFGEGSWLTVV.

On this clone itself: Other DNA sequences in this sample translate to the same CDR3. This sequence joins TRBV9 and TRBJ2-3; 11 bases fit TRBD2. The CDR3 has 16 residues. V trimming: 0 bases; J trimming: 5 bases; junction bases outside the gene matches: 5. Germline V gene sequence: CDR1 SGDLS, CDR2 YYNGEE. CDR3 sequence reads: CASSVGLAGGGDTQYF. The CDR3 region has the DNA TGTGCCAGCAGCGTAGGGCTAGCGGGAGGTGGAGATACGCAGTATTTT.

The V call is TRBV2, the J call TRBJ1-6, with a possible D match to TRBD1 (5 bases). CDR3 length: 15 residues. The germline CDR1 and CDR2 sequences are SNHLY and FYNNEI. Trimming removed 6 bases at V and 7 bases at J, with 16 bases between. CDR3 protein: CASRVQETVNSPLHF. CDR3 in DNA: TGTGCCAGCAGAGTTCAAGAGACAGTGAATTCACCCCTCCACTTT.

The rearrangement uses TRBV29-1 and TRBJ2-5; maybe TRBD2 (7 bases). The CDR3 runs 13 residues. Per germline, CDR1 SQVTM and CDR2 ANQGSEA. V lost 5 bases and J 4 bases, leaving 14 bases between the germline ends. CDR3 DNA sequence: TGCAGCGTTCGGGGGGCTCTGTCAGAGACCCAGTACTTC. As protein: CSVRGALSETQYF.

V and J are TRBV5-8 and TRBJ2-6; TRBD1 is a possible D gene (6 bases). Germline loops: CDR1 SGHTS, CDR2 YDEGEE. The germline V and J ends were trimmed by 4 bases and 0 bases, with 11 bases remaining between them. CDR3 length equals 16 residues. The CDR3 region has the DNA TGTGCCAGCAGCCGGGACACCCTCTCTGGGGCCAACGTCCTGACTTTC. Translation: CASSRDTLSGANVLTF.

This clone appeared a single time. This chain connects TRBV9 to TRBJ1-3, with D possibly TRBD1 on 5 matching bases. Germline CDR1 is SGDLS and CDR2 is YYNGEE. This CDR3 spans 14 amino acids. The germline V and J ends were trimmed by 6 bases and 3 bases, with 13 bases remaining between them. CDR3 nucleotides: TGTGCCAGCACCGATCAGGGCTTTGGAAACACCATATATTTT. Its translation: CASTDQGFGNTIYF.

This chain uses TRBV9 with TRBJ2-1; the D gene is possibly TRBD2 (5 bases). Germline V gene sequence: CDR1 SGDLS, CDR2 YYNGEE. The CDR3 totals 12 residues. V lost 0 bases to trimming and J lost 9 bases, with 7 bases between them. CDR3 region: CASSVVGVEQFF. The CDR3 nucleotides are TGTGCCAGCAGCGTAGTCGGGGTTGAGCAGTTCTTC.

The CDR3 loop reads CASSETGGDEKLFF. The CDR3 DNA reads as TGTGCCAGCAGCGAAACAGGGGGCGATGAAAAACTGTTTTTT. V is TRBV6-5 and J is TRBJ1-4; TRBD1 agrees at 9 bases. CDR1 is MNHEY and CDR2 is SVGAGI in the germline V gene. After removal of 6 bases from V and 6 bases from J, the junction contained 5 bases not matched to a gene. This CDR3 is 14 amino acids long.

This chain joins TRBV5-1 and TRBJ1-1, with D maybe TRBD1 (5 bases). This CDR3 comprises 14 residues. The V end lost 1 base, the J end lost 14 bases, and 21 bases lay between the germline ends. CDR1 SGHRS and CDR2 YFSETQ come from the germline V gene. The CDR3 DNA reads TGCGCCAGCAGCTTGCGGGGGGAAGAGGTGGTTGCGTTCTTT. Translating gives CASSLRGEEVVAFF.

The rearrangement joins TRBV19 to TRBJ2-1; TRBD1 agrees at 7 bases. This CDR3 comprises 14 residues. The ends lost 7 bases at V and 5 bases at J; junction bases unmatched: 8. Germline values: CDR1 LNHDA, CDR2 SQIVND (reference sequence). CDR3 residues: CASKRQGPNNEQFF. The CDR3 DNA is TGTGCCAGTAAAAGACAGGGACCAAACAATGAGCAGTTCTTC. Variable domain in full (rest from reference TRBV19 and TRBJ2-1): DGGITQSPKYLFRKEGQNVTLSCEQNLNHDAMYWYRQDPGQGLRLIYYSQIVNDFQKGDIAEGYSVSREKKESFPLTVTSAQKNPTAFYLCASKRQGPNNEQFFGPGTRLTVL.